Each of the 14 T cell receptor beta chains below was sequenced from the same sample in a study of cytomegalovirus exposure and HLA in healthy donors. The PCR employed 60 Vbeta primers together with 13 Jbeta primers. The data were produced by immunoSEQ multiplex PCR, yet TCRdb's version contains in-frame clones alone and is incomplete. The sample has under 300,000 clones; 80% to 95% are singletons. Material for sequencing was PBMCs. These receptor sequences come from a girl aged 2-10 years in good health and CMV-seronegative.

This chain links TRBV7-9 with TRBJ2-4; TRBD2 might be the D (5 bases). This CDR3 is 14 amino acids long. Germline CDR1 and CDR2: SEHNR and FQNEAQ (reference sequence). V dropped 3 bases and J dropped 6 bases, with 12 bases sitting between them. Here the CDR3 DNA reads TGTGCCAGCAGCTTGACAAGCGGCCGAAACATTCAGTACTTC. As protein: CASSLTSGRNIQYF.

This clone was picked up a small number of times. Different DNA sequences within this sample yield the same CDR3. The chain has TRBV15 and TRBJ1-5; no definite D call. Deletions cut 0 bases from V and 4 bases from J, with 10 bases between. The CDR3 covers 15 residues. Germline values: CDR1 LNHNV, CDR2 YYDKDF (reference sequence). The CDR3 region is CATSRDREGNQPQHF. The CDR3 DNA is TGTGCCACCAGCAGAGATCGGGAGGGAAATCAGCCCCAGCATTTT.

This chain joins TRBV5-1 and TRBJ2-5; maybe TRBD2 (5 bases). V dropped 3 bases and J dropped 2 bases, with 17 bases sitting between them. This CDR3 has 16 amino acids. The germline V gene has CDR1 SGHRS and CDR2 YFSETQ. CDR3 loop: CASSSEGGTLQETQYF. As DNA, the CDR3 is TGCGCCAGCAGCTCTGAAGGAGGCACCTTACAAGAGACCCAGTACTTC. Filled out from reference TRBV5-1 and TRBJ2-5, the complete variable domain reads KAGVTQTPRYLIKTRGQQVTLSCSPISGHRSVSWYQQTPGQGLQFLFEYFSETQRNKGNFPGRFSGRQFSNSRSEMNVSTLELGDSALYLCASSSEGGTLQETQYFGPGTRLLVL.

The chain combines TRBV11-2 with TRBJ1-1, with TRBD1 matching over 8 bases. CDR1 and CDR2 (germline): SGHAT, FQNNGV. This CDR3 has 17 residues. V trimming: 1 base; J trimming: 0 bases; junction bases outside the gene matches: 7. The CDR3 protein is CASSLGVGTGMNTEAFF. The CDR3 DNA sequence: TGTGCCAGCAGCTTAGGGGTTGGGACAGGCATGAACACTGAAGCTTTCTTT. The whole variable domain, filled in from reference TRBV11-2 and TRBJ1-1, reads EAGVAQSPRYKIIEKRQSVAFWCNPISGHATLYWYQQILGQGPKLLIQFQNNGVVDDSQLPKDRFSAERLKGVDSTLKIQPAKLEDSAVYLCASSLGVGTGMNTEAFFGQGTRLTVV.

The genes are TRBV18 and TRBJ2-6; 8 nucleotides line up with TRBD2. The CDR3 length is 18 residues. V lost 3 bases and J lost 0; bases outside the gene matches: 7. Germline loops: CDR1 KGHSH, CDR2 LQKENI. CDR3 DNA sequence: TGTGCCAGCTCACCTACGGGAGGGCTCGGCTCTGGGGCCAACGTCCTGACTTTC. Translation gives CASSPTGGLGSGANVLTF.

The rearrangement links TRBV7-9 to TRBJ1-3; no clear D. The CDR3 contains 15 residues. Between the trimmed V and J ends, which lost 2 bases and 0 bases, there was a span of 8 bases. The germline CDR1 and CDR2 sequences are SEHNR and FQNEAQ (reference sequence). As DNA, the CDR3 is TGTGCCAGCAGCTTACGGGGAGGCTCTGGAAACACCATATATTTT. Protein sequence: CASSLRGGSGNTIYF.

This chain uses TRBV6-1 with TRBJ1-4; tentative D call: TRBD1 (5 bases). The CDR3 sequence is 15 residues long. Trimming shortened V by 6 bases and J by 4 bases, and 15 bases separated the two germline ends. Germline CDR1 is MNHNS and CDR2 is SASEGT. The CDR3 spells CASRKGGANNEKLFF. CDR3 sequence (DNA): TGTGCCAGCAGGAAAGGAGGGGCCAATAATGAAAAACTGTTTTTT.

This chain connects TRBV6-1 to TRBJ1-5, with 8 nucleotides matching TRBD1. The CDR3 sequence is 14 residues long. V dropped 6 bases and J dropped 4; count of bases not matched to a gene: 5. Germline-derived CDR1 and CDR2 are MNHNS and SASEGT. CDR3 nucleotides: TGTGCCAGCAGGGCTACAGGGGGGAATCAGCCCCAGCATTTT. Encoded protein: CASRATGGNQPQHF.

The CDR3 region is CASSQIQGADTEAFF. The DNA for the CDR3 is TGCGCCAGCAGCCAGATACAGGGGGCGGACACTGAAGCTTTCTTT. V gene TRBV4-1 combines with J gene TRBJ1-1; 9 bases fit TRBD1. CDR3 length: 15 residues. Looked up from germline, CDR1 is MGHRA and CDR2 is YSYEKL. After removal of 3 bases from V and 3 bases from J, the junction contained 5 bases not matched to a gene.

The chain couples TRBV19 to TRBJ1-4; maybe TRBD1 (6 bases). V lost 4 bases and J 13 bases, leaving 10 bases between the germline ends. The CDR3 length is 11 residues. The germline gives CDR1 LNHDA, CDR2 SQIVND (reference sequence). The CDR3 region is CASSTRGRLFF. CDR3 DNA: TGTGCCAGTAGTACCAGGGGCAGACTGTTTTTT.

This clone turned up a few times. CDR3 amino acids: CASSLAGLETQYF. DNA of the CDR3: TGCGCCAGCAGCTTGGCCGGACTAGAGACCCAGTACTTC. The chain uses TRBV5-1 and TRBJ2-5, with D maybe TRBD2 (5 bases). Germline CDR1 is SGHRS and CDR2 is YFSETQ. The V gene lost 0 bases and the J gene lost 4 bases, with 7 bases spanning the gap. This CDR3 spans 13 amino acids. Filled out from reference TRBV5-1 and TRBJ2-5, the complete variable domain reads KAGVTQTPRYLIKTRGQQVTLSCSPISGHRSVSWYQQTPGQGLQFLFEYFSETQRNKGNFPGRFSGRQFSNSRSEMNVSTLELGDSALYLCASSLAGLETQYFGPGTRLLVL.

The chain has TRBV2 and TRBJ2-7; D may be TRBD2 (7 bases). The CDR3 runs to 13 residues. Per germline, CDR1 SNHLY and CDR2 FYNNEI. V was shortened by 8 bases and J by 5 bases, with 16 bases between the two germline ends. CDR3 in amino acids: CASQRGGGHEQYF. The CDR3 DNA reads TGTGCCAGCCAGCGAGGGGGGGGACACGAGCAGTACTTC.

This chain uses TRBV11-1 with TRBJ2-5; D possibly corresponds to TRBD1 (6 bases). Germline V CDR1 and CDR2: SGHAT, FQDESV (reference sequence). The CDR3 loop spans 15 amino acids. Trimming took off 5 bases at V and 2 bases at J, with 15 bases between the two ends. The CDR3 loop is CASSLGQNLQETQYF. CDR3 nucleotides: TGTGCCAGCAGCCTCGGACAGAACTTACAAGAGACCCAGTACTTC.

DNA for the CDR3: TGTGCCAGCAGCCAAGATTCTCTAGCGGGAGGCAATGAGCAGTTCTTC. This gives the protein CASSQDSLAGGNEQFF. The chain employs TRBV4-2 and TRBJ2-1, with TRBD2 matching 11 bases. CDR1 and CDR2 from the germline V gene are LGHNA and YNFKEQ. V lost 0 bases to trimming and J lost 6 bases; unmatched junction nucleotides: 4. The CDR3 covers 16 residues.